This TCR beta chain was sequenced for a study of shared clonotypes between healthy human individuals. Study-level points and caveats: Naive subsets generally exceeded memory subsets in estimated richness. Non-shared clonotypes displayed generation probabilities falling below those of clonotypes present in all four donors.

Each subset's genomic DNA was split evenly across several immunoSEQ plates. Some clones are missing from TCRdb's copy, which holds only in-frame ones; the method was immunoSEQ multiplex PCR. Of some 2 million clones listed, 85% to 95% are singletons. The germline V gene encodes CDR1 MNHEY and CDR2 SVGAGI. This CDR3 is built from 13 residues. V shed 6 bases and J shed 11 bases, with 18 bases lying between them. In regard to this clone: The antigen is unknown.

The sequence derives from a man in his late teens or twenties in good health. The V and J genes are TRBV6-5 and TRBJ2-3, with D perhaps given as TRBD1 or TRBD2 (5 bases each). The sequenced material came from naive CD4+ T cells sorted from blood. Indicated subset: CD45RA+ positively selected. DNA of the CDR3: TGTGCCAGCAGCAGGGACGCCCAGCGCCAGCAGTATTTT. It encodes CASSRDAQRQQYF.